The T cell receptor beta chain described here comes from a study of molecular identifiers for immune sequencing clone quantification. Study-wide findings and caveats: Sizes of clones that are highly expanded could be underestimated (if identical TCR molecules share a barcode).

As previously described, bulk TCR libraries were made using listed TCR primers. Via MiXCR, TCRdb re-called the PCR reads, giving one row per CDR3 protein. The sample shows about 510,000 distinct CDR3 sequences, 25% of them seen only once. Germline values: CDR1 SEHNR, CDR2 FQNEAQ (reference sequence). V was pared by 1 base and J by 6 bases, with 11 bases between. This CDR3 has 14 residues. This clonotype was detected many times. Its target is unknown. Naive CD8 T cell sorting was performed on the CD8+CD4-CCR7+CD45RA+ phenotype. This chain links TRBV7-9 with TRBJ2-3; D remains unclear. Input material: naive CD8+ T cells from blood, with Jurkat cell RNA spiked in. Regarding subset: FACS-sorted CD8+CD4-CCR7+CD45RA+ naive T cells. The TCR originated in a human donor in good health. Some libraries in this study had Jurkat cell RNA spiked in. CDR3 sequence: CASSLDSRLDTQYF. The CDR3 DNA sequence: TGTGCCAGCAGCTTAGATTCCAGACTGGATACGCAGTATTTT.